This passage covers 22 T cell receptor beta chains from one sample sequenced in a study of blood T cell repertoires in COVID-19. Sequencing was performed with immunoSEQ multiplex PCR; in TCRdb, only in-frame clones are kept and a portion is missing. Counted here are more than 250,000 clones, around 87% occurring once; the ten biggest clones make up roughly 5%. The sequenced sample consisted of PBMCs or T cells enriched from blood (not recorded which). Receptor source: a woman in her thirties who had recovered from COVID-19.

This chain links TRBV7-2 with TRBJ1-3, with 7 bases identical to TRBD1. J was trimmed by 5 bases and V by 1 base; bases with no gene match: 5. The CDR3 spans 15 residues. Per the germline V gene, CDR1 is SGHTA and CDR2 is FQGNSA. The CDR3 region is CASSLGATGRNTIYF. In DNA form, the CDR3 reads TGTGCCAGCAGCTTAGGGGCGACAGGGCGAAACACCATATATTTT.

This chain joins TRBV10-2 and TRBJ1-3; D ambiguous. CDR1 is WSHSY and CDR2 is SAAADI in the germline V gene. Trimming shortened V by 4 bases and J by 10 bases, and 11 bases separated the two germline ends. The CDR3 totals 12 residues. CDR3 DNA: TGCGCCAGCAGTGCAACGAGAGCGACCATATATTTT. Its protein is CASSATRATIYF.

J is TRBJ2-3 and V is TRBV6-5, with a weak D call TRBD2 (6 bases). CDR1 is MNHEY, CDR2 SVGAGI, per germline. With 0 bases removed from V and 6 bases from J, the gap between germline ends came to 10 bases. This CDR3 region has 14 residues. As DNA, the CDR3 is TGTGCCAGCAGTTACTCTGGTCTAGCGGATACGCAGTATTTT. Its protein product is CASSYSGLADTQYF.

The CDR3 bases are TGTGCCAGCAGTCCCGCCCGGGAAAAACTGTTTTTT. Translation gives CASSPAREKLFF. The V call is TRBV12-3 or TRBV12-4, the J call TRBJ1-4; D gene unclear. Deletions cut 5 bases from V and 8 bases from J, with 9 bases between. The CDR3 sequence is 12 residues long.

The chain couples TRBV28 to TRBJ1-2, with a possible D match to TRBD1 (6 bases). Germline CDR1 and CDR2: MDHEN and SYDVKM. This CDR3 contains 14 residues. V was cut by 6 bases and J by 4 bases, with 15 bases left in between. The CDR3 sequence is CASRNPGTSYGYTF. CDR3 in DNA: TGTGCCAGCAGAAACCCCGGGACAAGCTATGGCTACACCTTC.

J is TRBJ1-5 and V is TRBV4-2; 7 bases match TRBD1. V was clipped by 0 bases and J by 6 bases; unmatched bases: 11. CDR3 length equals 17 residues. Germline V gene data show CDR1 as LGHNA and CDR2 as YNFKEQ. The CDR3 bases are TGTGCCAGCAGCCAAGATATGAGTCAGGGGGTAGGTCAGCCCCAGCATTTT. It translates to CASSQDMSQGVGQPQHF.

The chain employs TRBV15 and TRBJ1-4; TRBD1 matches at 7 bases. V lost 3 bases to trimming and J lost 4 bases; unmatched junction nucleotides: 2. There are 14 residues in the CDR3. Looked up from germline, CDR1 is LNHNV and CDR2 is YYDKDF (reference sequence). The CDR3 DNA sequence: TGTGCCACCAGCAGGACAGGGCTTAATGAAAAACTGTTTTTT. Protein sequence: CATSRTGLNEKLFF.

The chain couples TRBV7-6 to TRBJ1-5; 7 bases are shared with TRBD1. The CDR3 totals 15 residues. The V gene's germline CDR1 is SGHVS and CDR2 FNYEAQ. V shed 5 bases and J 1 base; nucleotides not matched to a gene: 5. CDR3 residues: CASSPLTGSNQPQHF. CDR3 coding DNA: TGTGCCAGCAGCCCGCTGACAGGGAGCAATCAGCCCCAGCATTTT.

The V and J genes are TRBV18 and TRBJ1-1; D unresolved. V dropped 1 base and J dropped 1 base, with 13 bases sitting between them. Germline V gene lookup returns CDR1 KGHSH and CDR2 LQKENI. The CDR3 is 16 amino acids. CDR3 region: CASSPRRVGANTEAFF. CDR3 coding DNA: TGTGCCAGCTCACCACGGAGGGTAGGAGCGAACACTGAAGCTTTCTTT.

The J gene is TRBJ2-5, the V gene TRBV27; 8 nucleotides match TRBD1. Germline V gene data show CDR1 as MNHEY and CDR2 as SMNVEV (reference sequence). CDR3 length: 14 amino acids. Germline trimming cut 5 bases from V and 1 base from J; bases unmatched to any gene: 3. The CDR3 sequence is CASSPGTGQETQYF. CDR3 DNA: TGTGCCAGCAGTCCCGGGACAGGCCAAGAGACCCAGTACTTC.

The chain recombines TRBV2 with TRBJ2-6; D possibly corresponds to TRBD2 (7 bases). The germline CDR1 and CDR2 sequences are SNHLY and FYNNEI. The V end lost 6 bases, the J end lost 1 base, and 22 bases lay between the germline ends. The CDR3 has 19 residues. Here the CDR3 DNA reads TGTGCCAGCAGGGAAAACAGGGTAGGGGAGGGATCTGGGGCCAACGTCCTGACTTTC. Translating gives CASRENRVGEGSGANVLTF. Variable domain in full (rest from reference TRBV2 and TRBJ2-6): EPEVTQTPSHQVTQMGQEVILRCVPISNHLYFYWYRQILGQKVEFLVSFYNNEISEKSEIFDDQFSVERPDGSNFTLKIRSTKLEDSAMYFCASRENRVGEGSGANVLTFGAGSRLTVL.

This chain's CDR3 is CASSFIQGANYGYTF. CDR3 nucleotides: TGTGCCAGCAGTTTCATTCAGGGGGCCAACTATGGCTACACCTTC. This chain links TRBV6-5 with TRBJ1-2; 8 positions match TRBD1. After removal of 4 bases from V and 2 bases from J, the junction contained 6 bases not matched to a gene. The CDR3 extends over 15 amino acids. The germline V gene has CDR1 MNHEY and CDR2 SVGAGI.

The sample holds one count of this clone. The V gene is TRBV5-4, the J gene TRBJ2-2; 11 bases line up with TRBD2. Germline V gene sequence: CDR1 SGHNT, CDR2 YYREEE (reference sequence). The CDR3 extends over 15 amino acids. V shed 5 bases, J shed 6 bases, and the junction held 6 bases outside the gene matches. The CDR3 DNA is TGTGCCAGCAGAGTAGCGGGGGGGCCCCCCGGGGAGCTGTTTTTT. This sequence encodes CASRVAGGPPGELFF.

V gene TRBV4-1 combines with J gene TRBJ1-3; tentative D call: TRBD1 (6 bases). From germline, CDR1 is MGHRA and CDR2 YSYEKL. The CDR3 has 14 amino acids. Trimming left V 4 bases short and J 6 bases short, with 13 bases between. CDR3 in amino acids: CASSPPGGLNTIYF. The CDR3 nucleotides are TGCGCCAGCAGCCCGCCCGGGGGGCTAAACACCATATATTTT.

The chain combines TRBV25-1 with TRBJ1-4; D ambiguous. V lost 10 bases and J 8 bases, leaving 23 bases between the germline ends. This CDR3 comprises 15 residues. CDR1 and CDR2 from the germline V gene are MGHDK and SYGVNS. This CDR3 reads CATRSGPAEEEKLFF. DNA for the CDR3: TGTGCCACCAGATCCGGCCCAGCGGAGGAGGAAAAACTGTTTTTT.

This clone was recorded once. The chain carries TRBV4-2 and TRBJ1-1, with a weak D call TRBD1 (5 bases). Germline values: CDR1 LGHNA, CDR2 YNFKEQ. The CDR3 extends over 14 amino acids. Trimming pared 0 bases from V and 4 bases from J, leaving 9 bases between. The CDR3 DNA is TGTGCCAGCAGCCAAGATGGGGGGGGCACTGAAGCTTTCTTT. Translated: CASSQDGGGTEAFF.

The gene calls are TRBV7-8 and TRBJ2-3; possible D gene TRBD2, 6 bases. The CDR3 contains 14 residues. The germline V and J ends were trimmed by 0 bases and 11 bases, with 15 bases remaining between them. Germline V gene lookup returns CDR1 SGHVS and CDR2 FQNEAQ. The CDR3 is CASSLAPRTGEQYF. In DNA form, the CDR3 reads TGTGCCAGCAGCTTAGCCCCCAGGACGGGAGAGCAGTATTTT.

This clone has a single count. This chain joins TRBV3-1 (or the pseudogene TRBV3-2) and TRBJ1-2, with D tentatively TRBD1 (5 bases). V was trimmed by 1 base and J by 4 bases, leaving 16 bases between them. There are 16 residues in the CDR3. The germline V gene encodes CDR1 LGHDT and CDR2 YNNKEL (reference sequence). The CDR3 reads CASSQGGRGSPYGYTF. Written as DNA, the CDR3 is TGTGCCAGCAGCCAAGGAGGGAGGGGCAGCCCCTATGGCTACACCTTC.

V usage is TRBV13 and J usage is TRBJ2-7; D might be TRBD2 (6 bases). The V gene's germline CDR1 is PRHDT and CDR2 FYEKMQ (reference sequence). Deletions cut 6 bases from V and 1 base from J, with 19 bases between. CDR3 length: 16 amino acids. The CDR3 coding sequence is TGTGCCAGCAGTCTAGAGGAGGGGAAAGGGTCCTACGAGCAGTACTTC. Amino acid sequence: CASSLEEGKGSYEQYF. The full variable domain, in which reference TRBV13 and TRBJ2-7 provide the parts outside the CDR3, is AAGVIQSPRHLIKEKRETATLKCYPIPRHDTVYWYQQGPGQDPQFLISFYEKMQSDKGSIPDRFSAQQFSDYHSELNMSSLELGDSALYFCASSLEEGKGSYEQYFGPGTRLTVT.

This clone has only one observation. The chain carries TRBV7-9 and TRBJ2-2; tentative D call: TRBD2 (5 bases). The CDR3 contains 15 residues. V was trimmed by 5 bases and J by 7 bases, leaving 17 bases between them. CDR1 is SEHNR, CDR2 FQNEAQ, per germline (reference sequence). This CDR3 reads CASSRGRVEGGELFF. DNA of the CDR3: TGTGCCAGCAGCAGAGGTCGGGTTGAGGGCGGGGAGCTGTTTTTT. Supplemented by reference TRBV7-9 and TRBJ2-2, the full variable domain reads DTGVSQNPRHKITKRGQNVTFRCDPISEHNRLYWYRQTLGQGPEFLTYFQNEAQLEKSRLLSDRFSAERPKGSFSTLEIQRTEQGDSAMYLCASSRGRVEGGELFFGEGSRLTVL.

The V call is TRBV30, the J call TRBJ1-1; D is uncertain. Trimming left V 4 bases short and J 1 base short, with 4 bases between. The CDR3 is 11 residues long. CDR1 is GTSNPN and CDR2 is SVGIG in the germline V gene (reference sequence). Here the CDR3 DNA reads TGTGCCTGGACCTGGAACACTGAAGCTTTCTTT. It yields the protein CAWTWNTEAFF.

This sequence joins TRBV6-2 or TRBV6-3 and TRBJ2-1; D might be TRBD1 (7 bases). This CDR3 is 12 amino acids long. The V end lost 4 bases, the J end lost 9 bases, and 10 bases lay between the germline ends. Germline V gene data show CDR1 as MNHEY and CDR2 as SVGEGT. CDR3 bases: TGTGCCAGCAGTTGGAGGGGGCTTGAGCAGTTCTTC. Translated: CASSWRGLEQFF.